Sequencing of this T cell receptor beta chain was carried out in a study of blood T cell repertoires in COVID-19. The protocol was immunoSEQ multiplex PCR, while the TCRdb copy is restricted to in-frame clones and leaves out a portion. Of around 130,000 clones in the sample, 90% were seen once. The length of the CDR3 is 12 residues. Trimming pared 6 bases from V and 6 bases from J, leaving 10 bases between. There are a few counts of this clone. This chain uses TRBV12-3 or TRBV12-4 with TRBJ2-3, with D tentatively TRBD1 (6 bases). This sequence originates from a man in his fifties or sixties with COVID-19, enrolled during active disease. Sequencing was done on a sample of peripheral blood. The CDR3 here is CASRPGVDTQYF. CDR3 DNA sequence: TGTGCCAGCAGACCAGGGGTTGATACGCAGTATTTT.